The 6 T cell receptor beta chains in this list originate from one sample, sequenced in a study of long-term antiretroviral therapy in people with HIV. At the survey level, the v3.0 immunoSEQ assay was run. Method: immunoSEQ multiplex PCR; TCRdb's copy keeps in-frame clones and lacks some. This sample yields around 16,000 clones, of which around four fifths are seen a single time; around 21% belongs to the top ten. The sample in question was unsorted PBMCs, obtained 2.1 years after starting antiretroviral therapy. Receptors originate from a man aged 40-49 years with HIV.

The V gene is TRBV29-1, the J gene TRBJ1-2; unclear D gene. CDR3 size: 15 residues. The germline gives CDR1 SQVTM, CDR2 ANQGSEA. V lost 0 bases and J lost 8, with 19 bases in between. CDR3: CSVEDGGGPSRGYTF. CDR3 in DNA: TGCAGCGTTGAAGATGGTGGAGGGCCCTCACGGGGCTACACCTTC.

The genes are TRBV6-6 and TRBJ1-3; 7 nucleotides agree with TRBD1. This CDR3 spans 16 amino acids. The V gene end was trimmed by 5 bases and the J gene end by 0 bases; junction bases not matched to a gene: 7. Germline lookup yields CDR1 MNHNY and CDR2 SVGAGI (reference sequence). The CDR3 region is CASSRSQGSSGNTIYF. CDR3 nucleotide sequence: TGTGCCAGCAGTCGATCACAGGGGTCCTCTGGAAACACCATATATTTT.

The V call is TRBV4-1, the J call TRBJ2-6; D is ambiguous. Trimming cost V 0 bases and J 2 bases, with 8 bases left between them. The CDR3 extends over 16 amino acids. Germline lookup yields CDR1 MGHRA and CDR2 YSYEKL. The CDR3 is CASSQDLRAGANVLTF. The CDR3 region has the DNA TGCGCCAGCAGCCAAGATCTAAGGGCTGGGGCCAACGTCCTGACTTTC.

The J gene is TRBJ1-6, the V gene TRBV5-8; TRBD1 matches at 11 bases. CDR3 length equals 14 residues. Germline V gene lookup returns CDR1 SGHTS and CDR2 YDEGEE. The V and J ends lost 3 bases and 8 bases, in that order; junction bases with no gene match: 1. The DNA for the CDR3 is TGTGCCAGCAGCTCGGACAGGGGGCATTCACCCCTCCACTTT. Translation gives CASSSDRGHSPLHF.

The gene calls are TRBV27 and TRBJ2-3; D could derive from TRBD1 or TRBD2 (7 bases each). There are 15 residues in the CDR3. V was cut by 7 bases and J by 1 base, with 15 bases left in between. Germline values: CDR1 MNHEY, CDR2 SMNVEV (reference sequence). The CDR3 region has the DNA TGTGCCAGCACCCCAGGGGGGGTAGGCACAGATACGCAGTATTTT. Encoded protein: CASTPGGVGTDTQYF.

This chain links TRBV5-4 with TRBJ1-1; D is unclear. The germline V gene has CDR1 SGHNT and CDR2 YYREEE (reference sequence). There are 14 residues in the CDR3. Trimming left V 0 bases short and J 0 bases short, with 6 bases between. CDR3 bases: TGTGCCAGCAGCTTGGAGGCTGTGAACACTGAAGCTTTCTTT. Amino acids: CASSLEAVNTEAFF.